The 9 T cell receptor beta chains reported below all come from one sample, sequenced in a study of T-cell memory formation after mild COVID-19. In TCRdb, the 5' RACE reads were re-called with MiXCR into one record per CDR3 protein. The repertoire has about 35,000 distinct CDR3 sequences, around a fifth of them found once; the top ten carry less than 2%. Sequenced sample: PBMCs or a T cell subset sorted from them (not recorded which). The receptors stem from an adult who had mild COVID-19 (a few samples of this study predate the infection). Cell type and time point are not known.

V is TRBV20-1 and J is TRBJ2-1; no definite D call. The CDR3 loop spans 17 amino acids. With 0 bases removed from V and 6 bases from J, the gap between germline ends came to 21 bases. Germline V lookup: CDR1 DFQATT, CDR2 SNEGSKA (reference sequence). CDR3 amino acids: CSARDLVAQPRINEQFF. The CDR3 nucleotides are TGCAGTGCTAGAGATTTAGTAGCCCAACCAAGGATCAATGAGCAGTTCTTC.

This rearrangement joins TRBV7-9 to TRBJ2-1; 8 bases fit TRBD1. J gave up 9 bases and V 4 bases, and 11 bases lay outside the gene matches. This CDR3 comprises 15 residues. Germline assignment: CDR1 SEHNR and CDR2 FQNEAQ (reference sequence). CDR3 nucleotide sequence: TGTGCCAGCAGCTCAAGGACAGGGCCCCTCCCTGAGCAGTTCTTC. Residues: CASSSRTGPLPEQFF.

Ten or more counts support this clonotype. The chain uses TRBV5-1 and TRBJ2-2, with a weak D call TRBD2 (6 bases). Germline CDR1 SGHRS, CDR2 YFSETQ. The V end was cut by 4 bases, the J end by 2 bases, with 15 bases between. This CDR3 region has 16 residues. CDR3 nucleotide sequence: TGCGCCAGCAGCCGAACCGGGGGAGTAAACACCGGGGAGCTGTTTTTT. This encodes CASSRTGGVNTGELFF.

This clonotype ranks as medium-sized. The chain joins TRBV12-3 or TRBV12-4 to TRBJ2-5; TRBD1 matches 8 bases. V was clipped by 5 bases and J by 6 bases; unmatched bases: 14. This CDR3 region has 16 residues. The CDR3: CASSPSGTGRGKTQYF. The CDR3 DNA reads as TGTGCCAGCAGTCCTTCCGGGACAGGTAGAGGGAAGACCCAGTACTTC.

Turning to this clonotype: A much larger clone differs from this one at a single base, so this may be a read error. The chain employs TRBV20-1 and TRBJ1-5; D perhaps matches TRBD1 (6 bases). Germline lookup yields CDR1 DFQATT and CDR2 SNEGSKA (reference sequence). The CDR3 runs 14 residues. This chain's CDR3 is CSAHRGGRNQPQNF. As DNA, the CDR3 is TGCAGTGCCCACCGGGGGGGGCGCAATCAGCCCCAGAATTTT.

The V gene is TRBV5-1, the J gene TRBJ2-3; D ambiguous. Germline V gene data show CDR1 as SGHRS and CDR2 as YFSETQ. V lost 0 bases, J lost 2 bases, and 13 bases lay in between. This CDR3 is built from 16 residues. The CDR3 DNA sequence: TGCGCCAGCAGCTTGGAGCCGCGGCAGTTCACAGATACGCAGTATTTT. Its translation: CASSLEPRQFTDTQYF.

This clonotype was detected only a few times. This chain joins TRBV5-1 and TRBJ1-1; 8 positions agree with TRBD1. This CDR3 contains 17 residues. After removal of 2 bases from V and 4 bases from J, the junction contained 13 bases not matched to a gene. Looked up from germline, CDR1 is SGHRS and CDR2 is YFSETQ. CDR3 loop: CASSLRQGPYVPTEAFF. CDR3 in DNA: TGCGCCAGCAGCTTACGACAGGGGCCGTACGTCCCCACTGAAGCTTTCTTT.

This clonotype was counted at least ten times. The V and J genes are TRBV7-9 and TRBJ2-1; maybe TRBD2 (6 bases). Germline V gene lookup returns CDR1 SEHNR and CDR2 FQNEAQ (reference sequence). The CDR3 sequence is 14 residues long. Trimming stripped 7 bases from V and 10 bases from J, with 20 bases between. The CDR3 region is CASNRGVLNGEQFF. CDR3 coding DNA: TGTGCCAGCAACCGCGGGGTACTAAACGGGGAGCAGTTCTTC.

This clonotype was picked up one time. The missing conserved phenylalanine or tryptophan at the end of this CDR3 makes a read error likely. The rearrangement joins TRBV10-3 to TRBJ2-7; 12 nucleotides agree with TRBD2. V dropped 10 bases and J dropped 5; count of bases not matched to a gene: 12. The CDR3 runs to 15 residues. CDR1 is ENHRY, CDR2 SYGVKD, per germline. The chain's CDR3 is CATALLAGGKHEQYS. In DNA form, the CDR3 reads TGTGCCACCGCCCTCCTAGCGGGAGGGAAGCACGAGCAGTACTCC.